This T cell receptor (beta chain) was recorded in a study of blood T cell repertoires in COVID-19. For the study at large: Some COVID-19 samples were acute and others convalescent; all came from the United States, Italy and Spain.

Profiled with immunoSEQ multiplex PCR; TCRdb holds only in-frame clones, not every one. The repertoire holds about 230,000 clones, with 85% to 90% as singletons. Participant ages covered roughly 18 to 90 years across around 25 US areas. Participants were placed into cohorts based on the clinical history they reported. CDR3 length: 13 residues. The ends lost 7 bases at V and 4 bases at J; junction bases unmatched: 6. Per the germline V gene, CDR1 is MNHEY and CDR2 is SMNVEV (reference sequence). The sample consisted of PBMCs or T cells enriched from blood (not recorded which). The TCR comes from a man aged 18-30 years who had recovered from COVID-19. V usage is TRBV27 and J usage is TRBJ2-5, with TRBD1 identical over 7 bases. The CDR3 coding sequence is TGTGCCAGCATGCGGAACAGGGGAGAGACCCAGTACTTC. Its translation is CASMRNRGETQYF.